This T cell receptor (beta chain) emerged from a study of blood T cell repertoires in COVID-19. Study-level information: Material from acute and convalescent COVID-19 was sourced from the United States, Italy and Spain. PBMCs, B-cell-depleted T cells, or T cells provided the cDNA or gDNA that made up the material.

Generated by immunoSEQ multiplex PCR, the TCRdb table keeps only in-frame clones and is missing some. Of roughly 200,000 clones listed, 90% are singletons. This TCR was recovered from a man aged 45 to 65 with acute or convalescent COVID-19. The sequencing input was peripheral blood.

The CDR3 spells CASSEVQGRYGGYTF. DNA of the CDR3: TGTGCCAGCAGTGAGGTTCAGGGGCGCTACGGCGGCTACACCTTC. This chain joins TRBV25-1 and TRBJ1-2; maybe TRBD1 (6 bases). V lost 3 bases and J 8 bases, leaving 19 bases between the germline ends. The CDR3 has 15 amino acids. Germline V gene sequence: CDR1 MGHDK, CDR2 SYGVNS.